This T cell receptor beta chain was profiled in a study of cytomegalovirus exposure and HLA in healthy donors. Broader study findings: What a later analysis reportedly showed was that an Asian-associated ancestry cluster had fewer N-insertions than the 666-donor mean. A prior analysis recorded that most TCR beta V segments were productive about 87% or about 30% of the time.

PCR involved 60 Vbeta and 13 Jbeta primers. Original analysis: Unique TCR beta chains numbered approximately 80 million in a later analysis, with about 9.9 million shared. Clones were sequenced by immunoSEQ multiplex PCR, and TCRdb holds only the in-frame ones, with some missing. D and trimming come from the DNA, and the V and J calls and clone size come from that table. The sample shows about 150,000 clones, around four fifths of them seen only once. The V end was cut by 4 bases, the J end by 1 base, with 11 bases between. The CDR3 has 14 amino acids. Per germline, CDR1 SQVTM and CDR2 ANQGSEA. This clone was detected a few times. What it binds is not known.

The chain joins TRBV29-1 to TRBJ2-4, with TRBD2 as a possible D gene (5 bases). Sequencing used PBMCs. The sequence derives from a woman in her forties or fifties in good health and CMV-seropositive. This CDR3 is CSVADLGAKNIQYF. The CDR3 coding sequence is TGCAGCGTTGCGGACTTGGGGGCCAAAAACATTCAGTACTTC.